Shown below are 30 T cell receptor beta chains from a single sample sequenced in a study of shared clonotypes between healthy human individuals. Generated by immunoSEQ multiplex PCR, the TCRdb table keeps only in-frame clones and is missing some. Here the sample spans over a million clones, about 98.5% being singletons. Sequencing was carried out using naive CD4+ T cells sorted from blood. Regarding subset: CD45RA+ positively selected. The receptors come from a man under 40 in good health.

V is TRBV6-1 and J is TRBJ1-1, with D possibly matching TRBD1 (6 bases). V lost 4 bases and J lost 4, with 10 bases in between. Germline CDR1 reads MNHNS; CDR2 reads SASEGT. The CDR3 extends over 13 amino acids. CDR3 nucleotide sequence: TGTGCCAGCAGTGGAGGGGGACGCACTGAAGCTTTCTTT. Protein: CASSGGGRTEAFF.

The chain carries TRBV25-1 and TRBJ2-1; TRBD1 might be the D (5 bases). Germline V gene sequence: CDR1 MGHDK, CDR2 SYGVNS. V lost 3 bases and J 5 bases, leaving 14 bases between the germline ends. The CDR3 runs to 15 residues. The CDR3: CASSDLVVRDNEQFF. The CDR3 region has the DNA TGTGCCAGCAGTGATTTAGTTGTCAGGGACAATGAGCAGTTCTTC.

This sequence joins TRBV15 and TRBJ2-4; no firm D call. Trimming removed 5 bases at V and 3 bases at J, with 14 bases between. This CDR3 contains 15 residues. Germline V gene sequence: CDR1 LNHNV, CDR2 YYDKDF (reference sequence). The CDR3 coding sequence is TGTGCCACCAGCGAATTGGGTGTGGGCAAAAACATTCAGTACTTC. Translation: CATSELGVGKNIQYF.

The gene calls are TRBV6-6 and TRBJ2-7, with TRBD2 matching over 8 bases. The germline V gene encodes CDR1 MNHNY and CDR2 SVGAGI (reference sequence). Trimming took 8 bases from V and 5 from J; bases not matched to a gene: 5. The CDR3 contains 12 residues. The CDR3 spells CASGTSHDEQYF. Written as DNA, the CDR3 is TGTGCCAGCGGGACTAGTCACGACGAGCAGTACTTC.

The chain links TRBV27 to TRBJ2-7, with 7 bases identical to TRBD1. The CDR3 length is 15 residues. CDR1 is MNHEY and CDR2 is SMNVEV in the germline V gene (reference sequence). Trimming at V came to 3 bases and at J to 10 bases, leaving 15 bases not matched to a gene. This chain's CDR3 is CASSFKPGTAAKQYF. Here the CDR3 DNA reads TGTGCCAGCAGTTTCAAGCCCGGGACAGCTGCGAAACAGTACTTC.

The chain recombines TRBV29-1 with TRBJ2-5; TRBD2 matches at 7 bases. This CDR3 comprises 14 residues. Germline lookup yields CDR1 SQVTM and CDR2 ANQGSEA. V was clipped by 3 bases and J by 5 bases; unmatched bases: 9. The CDR3 DNA is TGCAGCGTTGAGCTGAGGCAGGGAGGGGAGACCCAGTACTTC. The encoded protein is CSVELRQGGETQYF.

This chain uses TRBV15 with TRBJ2-1, with 15 bases aligning to TRBD2. Germline loops: CDR1 LNHNV, CDR2 YYDKDF (reference sequence). The ends lost 5 bases at V and 8 bases at J; junction bases unmatched: 10. This CDR3 comprises 17 residues. CDR3: CATSHRGTSGRIHEQFF. Written as DNA, the CDR3 is TGTGCCACCAGCCACCGAGGGACTAGCGGGAGGATCCATGAGCAGTTCTTC.

This clone was seen a single time. This chain joins TRBV9 and TRBJ2-7; TRBD1 agrees at 12 bases. V lost 0 bases and J lost 5; bases outside the gene matches: 6. In germline, CDR1 is SGDLS, CDR2 YYNGEE. The CDR3 contains 16 residues. The CDR3: CASSVAPGQGANEQYF. In nucleotides, the CDR3 is TGTGCCAGCAGCGTAGCCCCGGGACAGGGGGCAAACGAGCAGTACTTC.

In DNA form, the CDR3 reads TGTGCCATCACCCGAGAGAGCACAGATACGCAGTATTTT. Translated: CAITRESTDTQYF. The rearrangement uses TRBV10-3 and TRBJ2-3; D remains unclear. V shed 7 bases and J shed 0 bases, with 8 bases lying between them. The germline CDR1 and CDR2 sequences are ENHRY and SYGVKD. CDR3 length: 13 amino acids.

The V gene is TRBV28, the J gene TRBJ1-2, with a weak D call TRBD1 (6 bases). The CDR3 totals 15 residues. With 6 bases removed from V and 4 bases from J, the gap between germline ends came to 18 bases. CDR1 and CDR2 (germline): MDHEN, SYDVKM. CDR3 nucleotides: TGTGCCAGCAGAACCCAACAGGGTGGGGGCTATGGCTACACCTTC. Translated: CASRTQQGGGYGYTF.

The CDR3 DNA reads as TGTGCCAGCAGCTTAGCGGGAGGGCCAGGGGAGCAGTACTTC. Amino acid sequence: CASSLAGGPGEQYF. V gene TRBV5-4 combines with J gene TRBJ2-7; 10 nucleotides align to TRBD2. V was clipped by 2 bases and J by 7 bases; unmatched bases: 6. The length of the CDR3 is 14 residues. Germline V CDR1 and CDR2: SGHNT, YYREEE (reference sequence).

The chain combines TRBV30 with TRBJ2-3, with 7 bases matching TRBD2. Germline V gives CDR1 GTSNPN, CDR2 SVGIG (reference sequence). The CDR3 runs 15 residues. V was clipped by 3 bases and J by 2 bases; unmatched bases: 8. CDR3 bases: TGTGCCTGGAGACGAGAGCGGGGCTTCACAGATACGCAGTATTTT. This sequence encodes CAWRRERGFTDTQYF. The full variable domain, its missing parts supplied by reference TRBV30 and TRBJ2-3, is SQTIHQWPATLVQPVGSPLSLECTVEGTSNPNLYWYRQAAGRGLQLLFYSVGIGQISSEVPQNLSASRPQDRQFILSSKKLLLSDSGFYLCAWRRERGFTDTQYFGPGTRLTVL.

The chain carries TRBV30 and TRBJ2-5; 16 bases agree with TRBD2. The germline V gene has CDR1 GTSNPN and CDR2 SVGIG (reference sequence). The CDR3 length is 17 residues. V was clipped by 4 bases and J by 4 bases; unmatched bases: 9. CDR3 nucleotides: TGTGCCTGGACCGCCGGGACTAGCGGGAGGGCCGGAGAGACCCAGTACTTC. It is translated as CAWTAGTSGRAGETQYF.

The CDR3 sequence is CASSPFDTEAFF. The CDR3 DNA follows: TGTGCCAGCAGCCCATTTGACACTGAAGCTTTCTTT. V usage is TRBV2 and J usage is TRBJ1-1; D not certain. Germline CDR1 reads SNHLY; CDR2 reads FYNNEI. The CDR3 loop spans 12 amino acids. Trimming removed 6 bases from V and 3 bases from J, with 8 bases in between.

The chain joins TRBV4-3 to TRBJ2-7; D is undetermined. Germline loops: CDR1 LGHNA, CDR2 YSLEER. The CDR3 is made up of 16 amino acids. With 0 bases removed from V and 0 bases from J, the gap between germline ends came to 12 bases. The CDR3 loop reads CASSQDDGRRSYEQYF. The CDR3 DNA sequence: TGCGCCAGCAGCCAAGACGACGGCCGACGCTCCTACGAGCAGTACTTC.

The chain is built from TRBV2 and TRBJ1-3; 7 bases align to TRBD1. V trimming: 6 bases; J trimming: 4 bases; junction bases outside the gene matches: 9. This CDR3 is 15 amino acids long. Germline V gene data show CDR1 as SNHLY and CDR2 as FYNNEI. CDR3 protein: CASRPWDSAGNTIYF. The DNA for the CDR3 is TGTGCCAGCAGGCCTTGGGACAGCGCCGGAAACACCATATATTTT. The whole variable domain, remainder taken from reference TRBV2 and TRBJ1-3, is EPEVTQTPSHQVTQMGQEVILRCVPISNHLYFYWYRQILGQKVEFLVSFYNNEISEKSEIFDDQFSVERPDGSNFTLKIRSTKLEDSAMYFCASRPWDSAGNTIYFGEGSWLTVV.

The V and J genes are TRBV18 and TRBJ2-2; D is possibly TRBD2 (6 bases). This CDR3 has 16 amino acids. CDR1 and CDR2 (germline): KGHSH, LQKENI. V dropped 5 bases and J dropped 3 bases, with 16 bases sitting between them. In DNA, the CDR3 is TGTGCCAGCTCATCCCTTCTGGTAGCGGACACCGGGGAGCTGTTTTTT. It codes for CASSSLLVADTGELFF.

The CDR3 DNA follows: TGCGCCAGCAGCTCAGGTGAGGGGAGCTCTGGAAACACCATATATTTT. This gives the protein CASSSGEGSSGNTIYF. The chain has TRBV5-1 and TRBJ1-3, with D perhaps matching TRBD1 (5 bases). Trimming cost V 3 bases and J 0 bases, with 13 bases left between them. There are 16 residues in the CDR3. CDR1 and CDR2 (germline): SGHRS, YFSETQ.

The chain has TRBV28 and TRBJ2-1; 9 nucleotides line up with TRBD2. The CDR3 contains 17 residues. Trimming at V came to 7 bases and at J to 1 base, leaving 11 bases not matched to a gene. The germline V gene has CDR1 MDHEN and CDR2 SYDVKM. The CDR3 here is CASNPREGHISYNEQFF. The CDR3 nucleotides are TGTGCCAGCAACCCGCGGGAGGGCCATATTTCCTACAATGAGCAGTTCTTC.

J is TRBJ2-5 and V is TRBV9; 8 positions agree with TRBD1. V shed 3 bases and J 2 bases; nucleotides not matched to a gene: 6. Per the germline V gene, CDR1 is SGDLS and CDR2 is YYNGEE. There are 15 residues in the CDR3. The CDR3 sequence is CASSAQTGVQETQYF. The CDR3 DNA reads as TGTGCCAGCAGCGCACAGACAGGGGTGCAAGAGACCCAGTACTTC.

The DNA for the CDR3 is TGCGCCAGCAGCTTGGGTGGGGTCATAAACACTGAAGCTTTCTTT. Amino acids: CASSLGGVINTEAFF. The chain employs TRBV5-1 and TRBJ1-1; D uncertain. Germline values: CDR1 SGHRS, CDR2 YFSETQ. Trimming shortened V by 0 bases and J by 2 bases, and 11 bases separated the two germline ends. The CDR3 covers 15 residues. The variable domain in full, with the rest retrieved from reference TRBV5-1 and TRBJ1-1, is KAGVTQTPRYLIKTRGQQVTLSCSPISGHRSVSWYQQTPGQGLQFLFEYFSETQRNKGNFPGRFSGRQFSNSRSEMNVSTLELGDSALYLCASSLGGVINTEAFFGQGTRLTVV.

Remarks on this clone: The sample has other DNA sequences that encode this CDR3 too. The gene calls are TRBV5-1 and TRBJ1-2, with TRBD1 matching over 7 bases. CDR1 and CDR2 from the germline V gene are SGHRS and YFSETQ. V shed 2 bases, J shed 6 bases, and the junction held 4 bases outside the gene matches. This CDR3 spans 13 amino acids. Here the CDR3 DNA reads TGCGCCAGCAGCTTAGCCAGGGGGGATGGCTACACCTTC. Its protein product is CASSLARGDGYTF.

The chain couples TRBV11-2 to TRBJ2-5, with D perhaps being TRBD1 or TRBD2 (5 bases each). The ends were cut back, 5 bases at V and 2 bases at J, with 15 bases in the middle. CDR3 length equals 15 residues. Germline V gene lookup returns CDR1 SGHAT and CDR2 FQNNGV. The CDR3 here is CASSPLRGKQETQYF. The CDR3 nucleotides read TGTGCCAGCAGCCCCCTGAGGGGCAAGCAAGAGACCCAGTACTTC.

The chain uses TRBV19 and TRBJ2-7, with 9 positions matching TRBD2. The V gene end was trimmed by 8 bases and the J gene end by 0 bases; junction bases not matched to a gene: 8. The CDR3 sequence is 15 residues long. The V gene's germline CDR1 is LNHDA and CDR2 SQIVND (reference sequence). The CDR3 loop is CASATLAGTSYEQYF. CDR3 DNA sequence: TGTGCCAGTGCCACTCTAGCGGGAACCTCCTACGAGCAGTACTTC.

This sequence joins TRBV30 and TRBJ2-2; 11 nucleotides line up with TRBD2. Trimming took 3 bases from V and 0 from J; bases not matched to a gene: 15. The CDR3 runs to 20 residues. CDR1 is GTSNPN, CDR2 SVGIG, per germline (reference sequence). The CDR3 coding sequence is TGTGCCTGGAGCATACGACTAGCGGGATTTAAAAGGACGAACACCGGGGAGCTGTTTTTT. It yields the protein CAWSIRLAGFKRTNTGELFF.

The chain recombines TRBV4-1 with TRBJ2-7; D is possibly TRBD2 (6 bases). V gave up 2 bases and J gave up 6 bases, with 23 bases separating them. Germline V gene sequence: CDR1 MGHRA, CDR2 YSYEKL. CDR3 length: 17 amino acids. The CDR3 bases are TGCGCCAGCAGCCAAAACCCCCTGGGACTCCACCTCGGCGAGCAGTACTTC. It encodes CASSQNPLGLHLGEQYF.

In this sample, this clone turned up once. This chain's CDR3 is CASSQVDFPHNEQFF. The CDR3 region has the DNA TGTGCCAGCAGCCAAGTTGACTTTCCTCACAATGAGCAGTTCTTC. The chain joins TRBV14 to TRBJ2-1; no reliable D call. Trimming shortened V by 1 base and J by 5 bases, and 12 bases separated the two germline ends. Germline CDR1 and CDR2: SGHDN and FVKESK. The CDR3 is made up of 15 amino acids.

The chain recombines TRBV28 with TRBJ2-5; D remains unclear. The CDR3 has 15 amino acids. CDR1 and CDR2 from the germline V gene are MDHEN and SYDVKM. Trimming cost V 3 bases and J 7 bases, with 18 bases left between them. CDR3 residues: CASSFTDISTRTQYF. In nucleotides, the CDR3 is TGTGCCAGCAGTTTTACAGACATAAGTACGAGGACCCAGTACTTC.

This clone was seen a single time. V gene TRBV11-2 combines with J gene TRBJ2-1; D not certain. There are 17 residues in the CDR3. Trimming pared 1 base from V and 6 bases from J, leaving 19 bases between. Germline V gives CDR1 SGHAT, CDR2 FQNNGV. The DNA of the CDR3 is TGTGCCAGCAGCTTAGTGGACCCGGATCTCCTGGGCAATGAGCAGTTCTTC. Amino acids: CASSLVDPDLLGNEQFF.

The chain is built from TRBV19 and TRBJ2-2; no clear D gene. Trimming shortened V by 7 bases and J by 6 bases, and 6 bases separated the two germline ends. Germline assignment: CDR1 LNHDA and CDR2 SQIVND (reference sequence). This CDR3 comprises 11 residues. Here the CDR3 reads CASTFAGELFF. Here the CDR3 DNA reads TGTGCCAGTACTTTTGCCGGGGAGCTGTTTTTT.